Presented here are 32 T cell receptor beta chains from one specimen sequenced in a study of Ad26.COV2.S vaccination and SARS-CoV-2 variants. The method was immunoSEQ multiplex PCR; TCRdb's version includes in-frame clones alone and lacks a portion of them. The table records about 350,000 clones, 80% to 90% of them present only once. This sample's treatment: around 19 received Ad26.COV2.S at low or high dose, single or two shots; about 5 received placebo; per-sample allocation not given. It was on day 63 after the first vaccine or placebo injection that samples were taken. The material was peripheral blood, obtained in a trial of Ad26.COV2.S vaccine versus placebo. The receptors here all came from a person aged 18-65 years who received the Ad26.COV2.S COVID-19 vaccine or a placebo.

This chain links TRBV3-1 (or the pseudogene TRBV3-2) with TRBJ2-1, with 8 bases lining up with TRBD2. Germline-derived CDR1 and CDR2 are LGHDT and YNNKEL (reference sequence). The CDR3 has 16 residues. V was clipped by 4 bases and J by 0 bases; unmatched bases: 5. DNA for the CDR3: TGTGCCAGCAGCCGCCAGCGGGGGCCCTCCTACAATGAGCAGTTCTTC. Protein product: CASSRQRGPSYNEQFF.

J is TRBJ1-6 and V is TRBV5-1; 7 positions agree with TRBD1. Germline lookup yields CDR1 SGHRS and CDR2 YFSETQ. V shed 4 bases and J 5 bases; nucleotides not matched to a gene: 6. This CDR3 comprises 15 residues. CDR3 in amino acids: CASSSRQGDNSPLHF. The CDR3, as DNA: TGCGCCAGCAGCAGTCGACAGGGCGATAATTCACCCCTCCACTTT.

V gene TRBV18 combines with J gene TRBJ1-1; D remains unclear. CDR1 is KGHSH, CDR2 LQKENI, per germline. The CDR3 contains 13 residues. Trimming took 8 bases from V and 7 from J, leaving 17 bases between them. This CDR3 is CASKKWDELEAFF. CDR3 in DNA: TGTGCCAGCAAAAAGTGGGATGAGCTTGAAGCTTTCTTT. The full variable domain, in which reference TRBV18 and TRBJ1-1 provide the parts outside the CDR3, is NAGVMQNPRHLVRRRGQEARLRCSPMKGHSHVYWYRQLPEEGLKFMVYLQKENIIDESGMPKERFSAEFPKEGPSILRIQQVVRGDSAAYFCASKKWDELEAFFGQGTRLTVV.

V usage is TRBV2 and J usage is TRBJ1-5; maybe TRBD1 (6 bases). Trimming removed 4 bases at V and 4 bases at J, with 8 bases between. CDR1 and CDR2 (germline): SNHLY, FYNNEI. The CDR3 consists of 13 residues. The CDR3 loop reads CASSGGANQPQHF. The CDR3 DNA reads TGTGCCAGCAGTGGGGGGGCGAATCAGCCCCAGCATTTT.

This chain uses TRBV30 with TRBJ2-1; 9 bases agree with TRBD1. The germline V gene has CDR1 GTSNPN and CDR2 SVGIG (reference sequence). V shed 3 bases, J shed 8 bases, and the junction held 11 bases outside the gene matches. This CDR3 is built from 15 residues. CDR3 sequence reads: CAWSDGTGSWDEQFF. CDR3 sequence (DNA): TGTGCCTGGAGCGACGGGACAGGGAGTTGGGATGAGCAGTTCTTC.

The chain joins TRBV20-1 to TRBJ1-2; D unresolved. Deletions cut 3 bases from V and 3 bases from J, with 8 bases between. The V gene's germline CDR1 is DFQATT and CDR2 SNEGSKA (reference sequence). The CDR3 runs 12 residues. CDR3 residues: CSASKADYGYTF. DNA for the CDR3: TGCAGTGCTAGTAAGGCAGACTATGGCTACACCTTC.

The rearrangement links TRBV27 to TRBJ2-7; no firm D call. Looked up from germline, CDR1 is MNHEY and CDR2 is SMNVEV (reference sequence). V lost 3 bases to trimming and J lost 0 bases, with 12 bases between them. This CDR3 is 15 amino acids long. The CDR3 sequence: CASSFRASSSYEQYF. The CDR3 nucleotides are TGTGCCAGCAGTTTCCGGGCATCGAGCTCCTACGAGCAGTACTTC.

As to this clone: Other DNA sequences in this specimen translate into the identical CDR3. CDR3 nucleotide sequence: TGCGCCAGCAGCCTCACAGGGAGCTCCTACAATGAGCAGTTCTTC. Translated: CASSLTGSSYNEQFF. The genes are TRBV5-1 and TRBJ2-1, with a possible D match to TRBD1 (6 bases). The germline V gene encodes CDR1 SGHRS and CDR2 YFSETQ. This CDR3 contains 15 residues. V lost 4 bases and J lost 0, with 11 bases in between.

V and J are TRBV5-1 and TRBJ2-1; D not certain. CDR3 length equals 15 residues. The V gene's germline CDR1 is SGHRS and CDR2 YFSETQ. The ends were cut back, 5 bases at V and 0 bases at J, with 12 bases in the middle. The CDR3 coding sequence is TGCGCCAGCAGGTTAGGGCCCTTCTCCTACAATGAGCAGTTCTTC. Its translation: CASRLGPFSYNEQFF.

V is TRBV9 and J is TRBJ2-3, with D perhaps being TRBD1 or TRBD2 (5 bases each). This CDR3 is built from 14 residues. Germline CDR1 is SGDLS and CDR2 is YYNGEE. The germline V and J ends were trimmed by 3 bases and 5 bases, with 13 bases remaining between them. The DNA of the CDR3 is TGTGCCAGCAGCGCCATGGGGGAACTAGATACGCAGTATTTT. Amino acid sequence: CASSAMGELDTQYF. The entire variable domain, with the rest obtained from reference TRBV9 and TRBJ2-3, is as follows: DSGVTQTPKHLITATGQRVTLRCSPRSGDLSVYWYQQSLDQGLQFLIQYYNGEERAKGNILERFSAQQFPDLHSELNLSSLELGDSALYFCASSAMGELDTQYFGPGTRLTVL.

V usage is TRBV2 and J usage is TRBJ2-2; 8 bases align to TRBD2. Germline CDR1 SNHLY, CDR2 FYNNEI. J was trimmed by 5 bases and V by 6 bases; bases with no gene match: 8. This CDR3 is 15 amino acids long. CDR3 nucleotides: TGTGCCAGCAGCCATAGCGGGATAGGGACCGGGGAGCTGTTTTTT. Protein sequence: CASSHSGIGTGELFF.

CDR3 nucleotide sequence: TGTGCCAGCAGTTTCGGGCAGATTAATTCACCCCTCCACTTT. Its translation is CASSFGQINSPLHF. V is TRBV27 and J is TRBJ1-6; D is unresolved. Deletions cut 3 bases from V and 6 bases from J, with 9 bases between. This CDR3 comprises 14 residues. Per germline, CDR1 MNHEY and CDR2 SMNVEV (reference sequence).

The chain joins TRBV4-1 to TRBJ2-6, with 11 bases lining up with TRBD1. The CDR3 has 18 amino acids. The V gene's germline CDR1 is MGHRA and CDR2 YSYEKL. Losses at the gene ends were 4 bases for V and 0 bases for J; bases not matched to a gene: 5. In DNA form, the CDR3 reads TGCGCCAGCAGCCCCCGGGACAGGGGGGGCTCTGGGGCCAACGTCCTGACTTTC. This encodes CASSPRDRGGSGANVLTF.

V usage is TRBV15 and J usage is TRBJ2-7; TRBD2 matches at 14 bases. The CDR3 contains 15 residues. Unmatched junction bases numbered 1, after V lost 3 bases and J lost 3 bases. Germline CDR1 and CDR2: LNHNV and YYDKDF (reference sequence). This chain's CDR3 is CATSRGTSGSYEQYF. Here the CDR3 DNA reads TGTGCCACCAGCAGGGGGACTAGCGGGAGCTACGAGCAGTACTTC.

The rearrangement uses TRBV3-1 (or the pseudogene TRBV3-2) and TRBJ2-1; D is uncertain. This CDR3 region has 16 residues. The V and J ends lost 5 bases and 0 bases respectively, with 14 bases between them. CDR1 LGHDT and CDR2 YNNKEL come from the germline V gene (reference sequence). Written as DNA, the CDR3 is TGTGCCAGCAGCACCAGACTCGGCAGCTCCTACAATGAGCAGTTCTTC. As protein: CASSTRLGSSYNEQFF.

V is TRBV27 and J is TRBJ2-4; TRBD1 matches 8 bases. With V trimmed by 4 bases and J by 5 bases, 4 bases remained unmatched. The CDR3 consists of 14 residues. The germline CDR1 and CDR2 sequences are MNHEY and SMNVEV (reference sequence). This CDR3 is CASSSGTGQNIQYF. In nucleotides, the CDR3 is TGTGCCAGCAGTTCCGGGACAGGCCAAAACATTCAGTACTTC.

V and J are TRBV10-2 and TRBJ2-3; D may match TRBD1 or TRBD2 (5 bases each). CDR1 and CDR2 (germline): WSHSY, SAAADI. The V end was cut by 8 bases, the J end by 0 bases, with 12 bases between. The CDR3 is 14 amino acids. CDR3 bases: TGCGCCAGCTCCCTAGCAGGGAGCACAGATACGCAGTATTTT. This encodes CASSLAGSTDTQYF.

J is TRBJ2-7 and V is TRBV19, with 8 bases lining up with TRBD1. The CDR3 runs 14 residues. Germline CDR1 is LNHDA and CDR2 is SQIVND (reference sequence). V lost 4 bases and J lost 5; bases outside the gene matches: 7. For the CDR3, the DNA is TGTGCCAGTAGTAATGGACAGGGATGGAACGAGCAGTACTTC. It is translated as CASSNGQGWNEQYF.

This chain connects TRBV4-1 to TRBJ2-5, with 9 bases aligning to TRBD1. Germline values: CDR1 MGHRA, CDR2 YSYEKL. This CDR3 has 16 residues. The V and J ends lost 1 base and 5 bases, in that order; junction bases with no gene match: 8. The CDR3 protein is CASSQGINRGRETQYF. In nucleotides, the CDR3 is TGCGCCAGCAGCCAAGGAATAAACAGGGGGCGCGAGACCCAGTACTTC.

The chain joins TRBV28 to TRBJ2-1; no firm D call. CDR3 length equals 17 residues. Germline loops: CDR1 MDHEN, CDR2 SYDVKM. Trimming took 3 bases from V and 3 from J, leaving 18 bases between them. CDR3 in DNA: TGTGCCAGCAGTTTTCGCTTCAGGCGCCTCTTCTACAATGAGCAGTTCTTC. This translates into CASSFRFRRLFYNEQFF.

CDR3: CASSQGFPQGFYGYTF. CDR3 in DNA: TGCGCCAGCAGCCAAGGGTTTCCTCAGGGGTTCTATGGCTACACCTTC. V is TRBV4-1 and J is TRBJ1-2; D perhaps matches TRBD1 (6 bases). The CDR3 consists of 16 residues. Trimming left V 1 base short and J 4 bases short, with 16 bases between. Germline V gene data show CDR1 as MGHRA and CDR2 as YSYEKL.

The gene calls are TRBV28 and TRBJ2-5; D ambiguous. This CDR3 is built from 12 residues. V was clipped by 7 bases and J by 5 bases, with 11 bases between them. The germline V gene encodes CDR1 MDHEN and CDR2 SYDVKM. Here the CDR3 DNA reads TGTGCCAGCACCTGGGATCGTGAGACCCAGTACTTC. Protein sequence: CASTWDRETQYF.

This chain uses TRBV27 with TRBJ2-3; D not certain. The ends were cut back, 0 bases at V and 4 bases at J, with 11 bases in the middle. This CDR3 comprises 15 residues. CDR1 and CDR2 from the germline V gene are MNHEY and SMNVEV (reference sequence). CDR3 protein: CASSLSSLVADTQYF. CDR3 sequence (DNA): TGTGCCAGCAGTTTATCGTCCTTAGTGGCAGATACGCAGTATTTT.

The J gene is TRBJ1-5, the V gene TRBV25-1; D is unclear. Germline V gives CDR1 MGHDK, CDR2 SYGVNS. There are 14 residues in the CDR3. V lost 4 bases to trimming and J lost 4 bases, with 11 bases between them. The DNA of the CDR3 is TGTGCCAGCAGTGCCCATCAATCGAATCAGCCCCAGCATTTT. It is translated as CASSAHQSNQPQHF.

The chain has TRBV5-4 and TRBJ1-2; D not certain. The CDR3 contains 14 residues. Germline loops: CDR1 SGHNT, CDR2 YYREEE (reference sequence). V was trimmed by 5 bases and J by 5 bases, leaving 16 bases between them. The CDR3 is CASRHQTNQYGYTF. The CDR3 region has the DNA TGTGCCAGCAGACACCAAACTAACCAATATGGCTACACCTTC.

The chain uses TRBV7-9 and TRBJ1-2; no definite D call. CDR3 length: 13 amino acids. The germline V gene has CDR1 SEHNR and CDR2 FQNEAQ (reference sequence). Deletions cut 0 bases from V and 6 bases from J, with 8 bases between. CDR3 residues: CASSLALRDGYTF. CDR3 DNA sequence: TGTGCCAGCAGCTTAGCGTTGCGGGATGGCTACACCTTC.

This chain uses TRBV28 with TRBJ2-7; the D gene is possibly TRBD1 (6 bases). The germline CDR1 and CDR2 sequences are MDHEN and SYDVKM. The CDR3 has 20 amino acids. The germline V and J ends were trimmed by 6 bases and 2 bases, with 32 bases remaining between them. CDR3 region: CASSRGPGHGNARAPYEQYF. The CDR3 DNA is TGTGCCAGCAGCCGAGGACCGGGACATGGCAATGCACGGGCCCCCTACGAGCAGTACTTC.

The rearrangement links TRBV7-6 to TRBJ1-5, with 9 bases aligning to TRBD1. Trimming cost V 5 bases and J 6 bases; bases outside gene matches: 5. Germline values: CDR1 SGHVS, CDR2 FNYEAQ. The CDR3 contains 14 residues. In DNA form, the CDR3 reads TGTGCCAGCAGCGATGGACAGGGGACTCAGCCCCAGCATTTT. Translating it yields CASSDGQGTQPQHF.

The CDR3 protein is CASSSTSYEQYF. The DNA for the CDR3 is TGTGCCAGCAGTTCTACCTCCTACGAGCAGTACTTC. The chain recombines TRBV12-3 or TRBV12-4 with TRBJ2-7; D unresolved. This CDR3 comprises 12 residues. The ends were cut back, 4 bases at V and 0 bases at J, with 4 bases in the middle.

About this clone: The same CDR3 arises from other DNA sequences in this sample as well. V and J are TRBV18 and TRBJ1-6, with 8 bases aligning to TRBD1. Losses at the gene ends were 6 bases for V and 7 bases for J; bases not matched to a gene: 8. Germline-derived CDR1 and CDR2 are KGHSH and LQKENI. CDR3 length: 15 amino acids. Here the CDR3 reads CASSPDRGMNSPLHF. The CDR3 DNA sequence: TGTGCCAGCTCGCCCGACAGGGGTATGAATTCACCCCTCCACTTT.

The V and J genes are TRBV5-1 and TRBJ1-1; TRBD1 is a possible D gene (5 bases). From germline, CDR1 is SGHRS and CDR2 YFSETQ. V was pared by 4 bases and J by 0 bases, with 16 bases between. CDR3 length: 16 amino acids. For the CDR3, the DNA is TGCGCCAGCAGCCGGTCGGGGGAGGGACTGAACACTGAAGCTTTCTTT. This codes for CASSRSGEGLNTEAFF.

The J gene is TRBJ1-1, the V gene TRBV7-9, with 9 bases that match TRBD1. After removal of 1 base from V and 4 bases from J, the junction contained 4 bases not matched to a gene. This CDR3 has 15 residues. Germline CDR1 reads SEHNR; CDR2 reads FQNEAQ (reference sequence). DNA for the CDR3: TGTGCCAGCAGCTTAGAGACAGGGGGTCGCACTGAAGCTTTCTTT. The encoded protein is CASSLETGGRTEAFF.